The subject of this entry is one T cell receptor beta chain. Those who participated ranged in age from about 18 to 89 years and resided in about two dozen US areas. Which cohort a participant joined came from the clinical history participants gave. The data derive from a study of blood T cell repertoires in COVID-19. Study summary: In each case, the material was cDNA or gDNA derived from T cells, B-cell-depleted T cells, or PBMCs.

Germline V gene data show CDR1 as SGHRS and CDR2 as YFSETQ. The CDR3 is 11 residues long. V trimming: 4 bases; J trimming: 10 bases; junction bases outside the gene matches: 4. Some clones are missing from TCRdb's copy, which holds only in-frame ones; the method was immunoSEQ multiplex PCR. The repertoire consists of 150,000 to 200,000 clones, with approximately 84% occurring once and the leading ten covering 7.5%. The TCR was taken from a man aged 35 to 55 who had recovered from COVID-19. The specimen was PBMCs or T cells enriched from blood (not recorded which). This chain joins TRBV5-1 and TRBJ1-2; TRBD1 agrees at 7 bases. CDR3 sequence reads: CASSTDRHYTF. As DNA, the CDR3 is TGCGCCAGCAGCACGGACAGGCACTACACCTTC.